The 9 T cell receptor beta chains below were found in one sample sequenced in a study of high-grade serous ovarian cancer treatment subgroups. Clones were sequenced by immunoSEQ multiplex PCR, and TCRdb holds only the in-frame ones, with some missing. The sample lists about 8,600 clones; 60% to 80% were seen once. Tumor samples were obtained before definitive surgery or chemotherapy. Sequenced: tumor tissue. Receptor source: a human donor with high-grade serous ovarian cancer.

This clone occurred once. A read error may account for a junction end that differs from germline. This sequence joins TRBV6-6 and TRBJ1-5, with D perhaps matching TRBD1 (5 bases). Germline V gene data show CDR1 as MNHNY and CDR2 as SVGAGI (reference sequence). The CDR3 totals 15 residues. Here the CDR3 DNA reads TGTACCAGCAGTTATAGGGGCCGCAGCAATCAGCCCCAGCATTTT. It codes for CTSSYRGRSNQPQHF.

The gene calls are TRBV29-1 and TRBJ2-3; 11 bases are shared with TRBD2. Germline-derived CDR1 and CDR2 are SQVTM and ANQGSEA. The CDR3 spans 14 residues. V lost 6 bases, J lost 5 bases, and 7 bases stayed unmatched. The CDR3, as DNA: TGCAGCGTCGGGTTAGCGGGAGGGGTAGATACGCAGTATTTT. Encoded protein: CSVGLAGGVDTQYF.

The chain is built from TRBV18 and TRBJ2-1; D ambiguous. With 1 base removed from V and 9 bases from J, the gap between germline ends came to 10 bases. Germline values: CDR1 KGHSH, CDR2 LQKENI. The CDR3 extends over 13 amino acids. CDR3 DNA sequence: TGTGCCAGCTCACCACGGCCAGACCTTGAGCAGTTCTTC. Amino acids: CASSPRPDLEQFF.

The J gene is TRBJ2-2, the V gene TRBV16; TRBD2 aligns across 10 bases. Germline V lookup: CDR1 KGHSY, CDR2 FQNENV. This CDR3 is 16 amino acids long. V lost 6 bases and J lost 5; bases outside the gene matches: 9. The CDR3 loop reads CASSSSGRAGTGELFF. CDR3 nucleotide sequence: TGTGCCAGCAGTTCGAGCGGGAGGGCCGGAACCGGGGAGCTGTTTTTT.

The chain carries TRBV27 and TRBJ2-6; D possibly corresponds to TRBD1 (6 bases). CDR1 MNHEY and CDR2 SMNVEV come from the germline V gene (reference sequence). Trimming took 3 bases from V and 0 from J, leaving 12 bases between them. The CDR3 has 17 amino acids. CDR3 sequence reads: CASSLGTLGSGANVLTF. The CDR3 DNA is TGTGCCAGCAGTTTGGGGACACTAGGCTCTGGGGCCAACGTCCTGACTTTC.

The chain combines TRBV9 with TRBJ1-6, with 9 bases aligning to TRBD1. This CDR3 is built from 15 residues. The V gene's germline CDR1 is SGDLS and CDR2 YYNGEE. After removal of 4 bases from V and 7 bases from J, the junction contained 6 bases not matched to a gene. The CDR3 protein is CASSPAGTGNSPLHF. CDR3 sequence (DNA): TGTGCCAGCAGCCCTGCCGGGACAGGGAATTCACCCCTCCACTTT.

The J gene is TRBJ2-1, the V gene TRBV10-3; D is unclear. CDR1 and CDR2 (germline): ENHRY, SYGVKD. The CDR3 runs to 13 residues. The V and J ends lost 0 bases and 3 bases respectively, with 3 bases between them. The CDR3 loop reads CAISESGYNEQFF. The CDR3 coding sequence is TGTGCCATCAGTGAGTCTGGCTACAATGAGCAGTTCTTC.

The chain employs TRBV5-6 and TRBJ2-2; TRBD2 matches 7 bases. V was clipped by 4 bases and J by 4 bases; unmatched bases: 1. The CDR3 extends over 13 amino acids. Germline V gene data show CDR1 as SGHDT and CDR2 as YYEEEE. CDR3 protein: CASSGGVTGELFF. In nucleotides, the CDR3 is TGTGCCAGCAGCGGGGGGGTCACCGGGGAGCTGTTTTTT.

This clone was seen a few times. The rearrangement uses TRBV29-1 and TRBJ2-5; 9 nucleotides line up with TRBD1. Trimming cost V 3 bases and J 7 bases; bases outside gene matches: 9. The CDR3 runs 14 residues. The germline V gene has CDR1 SQVTM and CDR2 ANQGSEA. CDR3 in amino acids: CSVDPGTGFVTQYF. The CDR3 nucleotides are TGCAGCGTTGACCCCGGGACAGGGTTCGTGACCCAGTACTTC.